This T cell receptor beta chain is from a study of T cell clonotyping in hematopoietic cell transplantation. General study points: No sorting was done, leaving CD4 and CD8 contributions mixed. Higher Inverse Simpson Index values in graft donor and pretransplant recipient predicted broader posttransplant TCR diversity.

This table comes from immunoSEQ multiplex PCR, and its TCRdb copy is limited to in-frame clones, with some not included. The repertoire holds approximately 4,500 clones, with approximately 85% as singletons. A note on this clone: Its specificity is not known.

Germline V lookup: CDR1 SGHVS, CDR2 FQNEAQ. This CDR3 has 15 amino acids. Trimming removed 5 bases at V and 3 bases at J, with 17 bases between. This chain joins TRBV7-8 and TRBJ2-7; D is possibly TRBD1 (6 bases). This clonotype was sampled from a male patient aged 55-69 years who had an allogeneic stem cell transplant from an unrelated donor, so T cells may come from the graft donor. Some clones in this sample may be carry-over from other donors' samples. The sample was peripheral blood mononuclear cells, taken 180 days after allogeneic stem cell transplant. The DNA for the CDR3 is TGTGCCAGCAGCCATGGGCAGGGGAACGGCTACGAGCAGTACTTC. Its translation: CASSHGQGNGYEQYF.